This TCR beta chain was documented in a study of CD8 T cells in ankylosing spondylitis. The study's findings and limits: A motif in TCR beta, a set of fewer than ten highly homologous variants, appeared characteristic of ankylosing spondylitis blood. Peripheral blood samples showed relatively rare disease-linked clones, and these clones were CD8+. Reactive arthritis synovial fluid and blood were previously reported to contain some motif variants. Enrichment of disease-linked clones was reportedly significant in matched ankylosing spondylitis synovial fluid.

Only a few counts were recorded for this clonotype. The antigen is undetermined. V shed 5 bases and J shed 2 bases, with 22 bases lying between them. This CDR3 comprises 16 residues. Per germline, CDR1 DFQATT and CDR2 SNEGSKA (reference sequence). Quantitative barcoded 5'-RACE was used to prepare TCR beta libraries. TCRdb passed the 5' RACE reads through MiXCR, listing each CDR3 protein once. The table lists hundreds of thousands of distinct CDR3 sequences, 10% to 15% of them singletons. Sequencing was performed on blood, either unsorted or a sorted T cell fraction (not recorded which). This clonotype was sampled from a male donor with ankylosing spondylitis. The V and J genes are TRBV20-1 and TRBJ2-7; D may be TRBD2 (7 bases). The CDR3 sequence: CSADLGGRSLPYEQYF. CDR3 coding DNA: TGCAGTGCTGATCTGGGGGGGCGCTCACTACCCTACGAGCAGTACTTC.